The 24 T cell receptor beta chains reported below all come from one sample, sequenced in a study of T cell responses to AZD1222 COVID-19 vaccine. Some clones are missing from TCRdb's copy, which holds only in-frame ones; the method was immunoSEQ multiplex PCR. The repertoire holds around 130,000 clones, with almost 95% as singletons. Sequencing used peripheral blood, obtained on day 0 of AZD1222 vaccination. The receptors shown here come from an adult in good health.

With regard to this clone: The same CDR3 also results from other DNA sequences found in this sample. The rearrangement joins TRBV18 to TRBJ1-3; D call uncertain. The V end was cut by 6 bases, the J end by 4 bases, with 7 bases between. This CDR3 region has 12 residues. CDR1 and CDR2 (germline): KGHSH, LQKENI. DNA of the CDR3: TGTGCCAGCTCTCCGAGCGGAAACACCATATATTTT. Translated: CASSPSGNTIYF.

CDR3 nucleotides: TGTGCCACCAGTGCCGCGCGGATTACCTACAATGAGCAGTTCTTC. It yields the protein CATSAARITYNEQFF. This sequence joins TRBV24-1 and TRBJ2-1; the D is unclear. The CDR3 is 15 residues long. Germline V gives CDR1 KGHDR, CDR2 SFDVKD. V was cut by 5 bases and J by 2 bases, with 12 bases left in between.

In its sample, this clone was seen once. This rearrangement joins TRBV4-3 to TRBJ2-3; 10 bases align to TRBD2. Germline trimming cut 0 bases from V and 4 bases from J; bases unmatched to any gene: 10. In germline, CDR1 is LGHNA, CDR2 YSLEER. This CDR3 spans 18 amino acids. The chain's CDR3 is CASSQDQFPSGSADTQYF. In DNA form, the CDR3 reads TGCGCCAGCAGCCAAGATCAATTTCCTAGCGGGAGTGCAGATACGCAGTATTTT.

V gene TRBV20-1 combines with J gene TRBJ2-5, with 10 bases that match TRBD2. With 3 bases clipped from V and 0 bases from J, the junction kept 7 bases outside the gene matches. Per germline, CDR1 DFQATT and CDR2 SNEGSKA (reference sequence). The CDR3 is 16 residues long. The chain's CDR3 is CSASSSGRPDQETQYF. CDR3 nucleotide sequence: TGCAGTGCTAGTTCTAGCGGGAGACCCGACCAAGAGACCCAGTACTTC.

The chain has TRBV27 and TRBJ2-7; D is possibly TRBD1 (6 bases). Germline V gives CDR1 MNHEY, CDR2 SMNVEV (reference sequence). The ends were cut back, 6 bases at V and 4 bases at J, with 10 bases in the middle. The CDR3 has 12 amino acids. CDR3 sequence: CASSRQGYEQYF. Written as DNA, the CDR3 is TGTGCCAGCAGCCGTCAGGGGTACGAGCAGTACTTC.

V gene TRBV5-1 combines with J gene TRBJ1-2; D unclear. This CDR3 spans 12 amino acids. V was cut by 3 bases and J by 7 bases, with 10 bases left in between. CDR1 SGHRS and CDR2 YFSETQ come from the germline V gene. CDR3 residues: CASSWSDGGYTF. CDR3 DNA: TGCGCCAGCAGCTGGAGCGATGGTGGCTACACCTTC. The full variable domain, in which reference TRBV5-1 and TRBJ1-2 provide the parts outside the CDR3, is KAGVTQTPRYLIKTRGQQVTLSCSPISGHRSVSWYQQTPGQGLQFLFEYFSETQRNKGNFPGRFSGRQFSNSRSEMNVSTLELGDSALYLCASSWSDGGYTFGSGTRLTVV.

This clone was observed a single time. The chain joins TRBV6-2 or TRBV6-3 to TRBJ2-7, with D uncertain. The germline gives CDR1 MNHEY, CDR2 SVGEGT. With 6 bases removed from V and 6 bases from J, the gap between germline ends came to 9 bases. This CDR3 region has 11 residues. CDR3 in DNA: TGTGCCAGCAGCCAGTCTACCGAGCAGTACGTC. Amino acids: CASSQSTEQYV.

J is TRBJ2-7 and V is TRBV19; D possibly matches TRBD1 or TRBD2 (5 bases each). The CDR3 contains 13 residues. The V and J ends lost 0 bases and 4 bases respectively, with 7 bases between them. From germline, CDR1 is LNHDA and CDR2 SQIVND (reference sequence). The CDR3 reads CASSIEGTYEQYF. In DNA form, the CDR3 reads TGTGCCAGTAGTATAGAAGGGACGTACGAGCAGTACTTC.

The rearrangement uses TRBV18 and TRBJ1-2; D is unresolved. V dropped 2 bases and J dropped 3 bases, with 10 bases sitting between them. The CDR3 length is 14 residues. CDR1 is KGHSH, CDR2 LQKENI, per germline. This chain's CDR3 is CASSPTAADYGYTF. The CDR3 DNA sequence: TGTGCCAGCTCACCAACGGCGGCCGACTATGGCTACACCTTC.

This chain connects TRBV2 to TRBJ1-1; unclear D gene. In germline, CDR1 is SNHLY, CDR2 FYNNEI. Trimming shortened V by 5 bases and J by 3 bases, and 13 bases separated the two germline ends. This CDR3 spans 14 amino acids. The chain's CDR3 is CASSLAPEDTEAFF. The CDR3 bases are TGTGCCAGCAGTCTAGCTCCCGAAGACACTGAAGCTTTCTTT.

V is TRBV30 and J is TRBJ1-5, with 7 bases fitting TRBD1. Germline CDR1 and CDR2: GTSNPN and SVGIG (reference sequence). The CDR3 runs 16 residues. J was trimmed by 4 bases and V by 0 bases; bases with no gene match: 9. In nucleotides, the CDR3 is TGTGCCTGGAGTGTACAGGGGCGGGGTGAAAATCAGCCCCAGCATTTT. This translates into CAWSVQGRGENQPQHF.

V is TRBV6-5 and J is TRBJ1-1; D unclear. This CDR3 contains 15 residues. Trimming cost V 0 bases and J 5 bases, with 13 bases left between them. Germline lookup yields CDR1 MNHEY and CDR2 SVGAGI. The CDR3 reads CASSYSMGTGTEAFF. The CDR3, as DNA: TGTGCCAGCAGTTACTCGATGGGCACCGGGACTGAAGCTTTCTTT.

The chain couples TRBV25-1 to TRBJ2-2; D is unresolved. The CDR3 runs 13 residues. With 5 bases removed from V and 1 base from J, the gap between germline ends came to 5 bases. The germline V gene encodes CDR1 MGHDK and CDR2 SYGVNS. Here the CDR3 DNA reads TGTGCCAGCAGTATTCAGAACACCGGGGAGCTGTTTTTT. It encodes CASSIQNTGELFF. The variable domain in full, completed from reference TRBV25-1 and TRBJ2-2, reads EADIYQTPRYLVIGTGKKITLECSQTMGHDKMYWYQQDPGMELHLIHYSYGVNSTEKGDLSSESTVSRIRTEHFPLTLESARPSHTSQYLCASSIQNTGELFFGEGSRLTVL.

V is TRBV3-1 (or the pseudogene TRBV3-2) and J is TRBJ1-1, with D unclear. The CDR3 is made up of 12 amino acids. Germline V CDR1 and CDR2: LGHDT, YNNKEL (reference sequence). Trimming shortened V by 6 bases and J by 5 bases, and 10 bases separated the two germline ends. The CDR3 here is CASRNGVTEAFF. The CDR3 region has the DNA TGTGCCAGCAGAAACGGGGTTACTGAAGCTTTCTTT.

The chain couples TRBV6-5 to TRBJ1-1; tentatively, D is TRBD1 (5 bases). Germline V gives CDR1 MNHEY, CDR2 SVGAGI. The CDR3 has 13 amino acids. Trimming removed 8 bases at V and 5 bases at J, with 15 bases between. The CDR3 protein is CASLGVSATEAFF. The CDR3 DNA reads TGTGCCAGCCTGGGGGTATCGGCAACTGAAGCTTTCTTT.

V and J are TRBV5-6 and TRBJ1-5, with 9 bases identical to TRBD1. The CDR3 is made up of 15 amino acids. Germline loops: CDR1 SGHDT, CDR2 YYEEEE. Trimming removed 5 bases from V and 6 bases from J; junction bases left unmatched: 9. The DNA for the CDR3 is TGTGCCAGCAGTTCCTCACAGGGGGCATTTCAGCCCCAGCATTTT. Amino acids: CASSSSQGAFQPQHF.

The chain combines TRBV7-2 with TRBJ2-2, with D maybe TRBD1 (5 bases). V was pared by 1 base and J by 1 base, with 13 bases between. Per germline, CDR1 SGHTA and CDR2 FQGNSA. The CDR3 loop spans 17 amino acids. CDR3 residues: CASSLGRGRRNTGELFF. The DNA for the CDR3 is TGTGCCAGCAGCTTAGGAAGGGGCCGACGGAACACCGGGGAGCTGTTTTTT.

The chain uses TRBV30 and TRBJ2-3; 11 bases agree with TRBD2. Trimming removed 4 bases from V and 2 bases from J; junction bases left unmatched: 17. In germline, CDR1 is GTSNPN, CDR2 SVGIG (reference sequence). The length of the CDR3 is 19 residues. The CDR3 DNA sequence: TGTGCCTGGACCGCCCATCCCTTTACTAGCGGGGGAGTCACAGATACGCAGTATTTT. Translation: CAWTAHPFTSGGVTDTQYF.

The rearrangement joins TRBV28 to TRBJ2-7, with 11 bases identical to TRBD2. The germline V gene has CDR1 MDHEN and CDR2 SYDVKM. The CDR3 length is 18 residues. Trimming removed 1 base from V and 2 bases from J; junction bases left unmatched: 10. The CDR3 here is CASSLFQGGTSGTYEQYV. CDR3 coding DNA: TGTGCCAGCAGTTTATTTCAGGGGGGGACTAGCGGAACCTACGAGCAGTACGTC.

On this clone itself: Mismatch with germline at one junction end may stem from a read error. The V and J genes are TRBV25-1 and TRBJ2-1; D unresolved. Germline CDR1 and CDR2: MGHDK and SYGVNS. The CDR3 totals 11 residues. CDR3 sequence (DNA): TGTGCCAGCAGTGATGGAGCCTCTTGGCTCTTC. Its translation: CASSDGASWLF.

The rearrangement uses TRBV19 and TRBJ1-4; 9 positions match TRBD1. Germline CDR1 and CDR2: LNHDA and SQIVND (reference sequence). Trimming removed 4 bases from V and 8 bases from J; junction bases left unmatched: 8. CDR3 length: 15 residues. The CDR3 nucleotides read TGTGCCAGTAGTAGCTTACAGGGGGCCGAGGAAAAACTGTTTTTT. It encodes CASSSLQGAEEKLFF.

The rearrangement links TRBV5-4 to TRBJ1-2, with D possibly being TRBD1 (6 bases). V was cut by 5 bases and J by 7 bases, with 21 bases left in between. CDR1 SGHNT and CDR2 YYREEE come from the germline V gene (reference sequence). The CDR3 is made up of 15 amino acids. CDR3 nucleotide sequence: TGTGCCAGCAGACGGAAAGGCCAGGGGACCGGTGGCTACACCTTC. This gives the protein CASRRKGQGTGGYTF.

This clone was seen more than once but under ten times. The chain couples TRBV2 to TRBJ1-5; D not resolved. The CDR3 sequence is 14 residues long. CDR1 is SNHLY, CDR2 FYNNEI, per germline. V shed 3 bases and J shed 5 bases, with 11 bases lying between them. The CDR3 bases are TGTGCCAGCAGTGATAGTCCACAGTATCAGCCCCAGCATTTT. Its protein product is CASSDSPQYQPQHF.

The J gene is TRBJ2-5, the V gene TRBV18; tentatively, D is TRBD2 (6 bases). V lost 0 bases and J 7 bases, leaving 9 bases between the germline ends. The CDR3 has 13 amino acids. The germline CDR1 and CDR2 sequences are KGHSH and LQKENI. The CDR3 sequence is CASSPPGGATQYF. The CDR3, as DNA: TGTGCCAGCTCACCACCCGGAGGGGCGACCCAGTACTTC.